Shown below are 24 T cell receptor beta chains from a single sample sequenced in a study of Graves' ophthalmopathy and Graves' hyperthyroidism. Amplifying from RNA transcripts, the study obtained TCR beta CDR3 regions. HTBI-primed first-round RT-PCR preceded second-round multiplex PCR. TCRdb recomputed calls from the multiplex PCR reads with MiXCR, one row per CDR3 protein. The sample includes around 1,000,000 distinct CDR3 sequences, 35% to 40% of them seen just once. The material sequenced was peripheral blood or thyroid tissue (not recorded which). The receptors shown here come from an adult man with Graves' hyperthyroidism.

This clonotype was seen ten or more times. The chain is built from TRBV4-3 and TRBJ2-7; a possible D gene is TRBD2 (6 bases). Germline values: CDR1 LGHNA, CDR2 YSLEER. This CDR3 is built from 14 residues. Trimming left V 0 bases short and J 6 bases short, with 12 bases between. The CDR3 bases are TGCGCCAGCAGCCAAGATTCGGGGGTAGGCGAGCAGTACTTC. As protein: CASSQDSGVGEQYF.

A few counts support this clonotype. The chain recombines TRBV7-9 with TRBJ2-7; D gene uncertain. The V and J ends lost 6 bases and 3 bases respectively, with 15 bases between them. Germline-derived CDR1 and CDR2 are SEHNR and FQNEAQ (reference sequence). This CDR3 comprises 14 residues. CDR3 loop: CASSRSGPYYEQYF. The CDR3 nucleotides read TGTGCCAGCAGTCGATCCGGGCCGTACTACGAGCAGTACTTC.

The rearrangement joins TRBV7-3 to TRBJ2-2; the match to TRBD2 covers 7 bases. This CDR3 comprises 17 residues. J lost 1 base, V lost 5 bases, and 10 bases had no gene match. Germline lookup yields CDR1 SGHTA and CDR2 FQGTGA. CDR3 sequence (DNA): TGTGCCAGCAGCCTATCACAGTTAGCGGGGAACACCGGGGAGCTGTTTTTT. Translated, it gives CASSLSQLAGNTGELFF.

The CDR3: CAISLGQGNQPQHF. The CDR3 coding sequence is TGTGCCATCAGTTTAGGACAGGGCAATCAGCCCCAGCATTTT. J is TRBJ1-5 and V is TRBV10-3; 7 bases agree with TRBD1. Germline CDR1 ENHRY, CDR2 SYGVKD. The CDR3 length is 14 residues. V shed 5 bases, J shed 2 bases, and the junction held 3 bases outside the gene matches.

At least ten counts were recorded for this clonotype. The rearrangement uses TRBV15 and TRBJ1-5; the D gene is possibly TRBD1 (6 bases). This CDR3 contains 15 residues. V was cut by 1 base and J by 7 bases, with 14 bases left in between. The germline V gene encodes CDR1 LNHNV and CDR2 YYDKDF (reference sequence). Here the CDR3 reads CATSRVLQGRQPQHF. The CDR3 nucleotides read TGTGCCACCAGCAGAGTACTACAGGGACGGCAGCCCCAGCATTTT. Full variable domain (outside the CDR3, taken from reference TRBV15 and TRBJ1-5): DAMVIQNPRYQVTQFGKPVTLSCSQTLNHNVMYWYQQKSSQAPKLLFHYYDKDFNNEADTPDNFQSRRPNTSFCFLDIRSPGLGDTAMYLCATSRVLQGRQPQHFGDGTRLSIL.

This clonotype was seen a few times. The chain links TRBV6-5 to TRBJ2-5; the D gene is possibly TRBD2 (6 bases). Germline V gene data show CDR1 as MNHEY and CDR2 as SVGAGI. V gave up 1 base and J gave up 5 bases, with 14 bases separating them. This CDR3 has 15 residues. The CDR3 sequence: CASSYFRVGGETQYF. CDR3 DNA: TGTGCCAGCAGTTACTTCCGGGTCGGAGGGGAGACCCAGTACTTC.

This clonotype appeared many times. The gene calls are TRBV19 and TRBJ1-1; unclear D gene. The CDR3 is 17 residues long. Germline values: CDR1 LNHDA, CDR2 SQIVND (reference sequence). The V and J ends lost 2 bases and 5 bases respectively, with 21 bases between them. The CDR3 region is CASSIPSVGGSQTEAFF. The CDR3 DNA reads TGTGCCAGTAGTATACCTTCTGTGGGAGGGAGTCAAACTGAAGCTTTCTTT.

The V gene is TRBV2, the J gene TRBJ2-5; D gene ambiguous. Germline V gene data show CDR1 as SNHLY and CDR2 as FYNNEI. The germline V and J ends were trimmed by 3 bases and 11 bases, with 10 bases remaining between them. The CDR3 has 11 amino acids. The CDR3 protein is CASSDESAQYF. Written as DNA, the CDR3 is TGTGCCAGCAGTGACGAGAGCGCACAGTACTTC. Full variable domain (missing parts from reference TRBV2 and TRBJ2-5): EPEVTQTPSHQVTQMGQEVILRCVPISNHLYFYWYRQILGQKVEFLVSFYNNEISEKSEIFDDQFSVERPDGSNFTLKIRSTKLEDSAMYFCASSDESAQYFGPGTRLLVL.

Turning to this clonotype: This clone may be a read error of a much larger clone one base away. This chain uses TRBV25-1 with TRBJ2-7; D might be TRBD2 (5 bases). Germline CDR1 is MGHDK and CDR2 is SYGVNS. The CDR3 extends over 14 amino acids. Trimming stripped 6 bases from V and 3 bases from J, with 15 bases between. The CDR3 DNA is TGTGCCAGCAGCCCGACTATCGGCCGCTACGAGCAGTACTTC. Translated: CASSPTIGRYEQYF.

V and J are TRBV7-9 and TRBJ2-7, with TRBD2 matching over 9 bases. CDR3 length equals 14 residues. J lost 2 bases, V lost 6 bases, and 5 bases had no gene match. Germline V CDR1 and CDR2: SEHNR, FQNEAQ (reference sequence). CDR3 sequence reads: CASSPSGITYEQYF. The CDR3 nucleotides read TGTGCCAGCAGTCCTAGCGGGATCACCTACGAGCAGTACTTC.

The CDR3 loop is CSPPASGANVLTF. CDR3 sequence (DNA): TGCAGCCCCCCCGCGTCTGGGGCCAACGTCCTGACTTTC. The gene calls are TRBV29-1 and TRBJ2-6; D is ambiguous. Germline V gene sequence: CDR1 SQVTM, CDR2 ANQGSEA. Deletions cut 8 bases from V and 1 base from J, with 9 bases between. The CDR3 loop spans 13 amino acids.

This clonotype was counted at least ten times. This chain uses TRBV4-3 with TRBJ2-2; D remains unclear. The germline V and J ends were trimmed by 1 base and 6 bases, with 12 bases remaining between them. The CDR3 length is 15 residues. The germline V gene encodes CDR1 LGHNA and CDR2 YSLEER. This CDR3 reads CASSQGRNLPGELFF. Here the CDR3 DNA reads TGCGCCAGCAGCCAAGGACGCAATCTCCCCGGGGAGCTGTTTTTT.

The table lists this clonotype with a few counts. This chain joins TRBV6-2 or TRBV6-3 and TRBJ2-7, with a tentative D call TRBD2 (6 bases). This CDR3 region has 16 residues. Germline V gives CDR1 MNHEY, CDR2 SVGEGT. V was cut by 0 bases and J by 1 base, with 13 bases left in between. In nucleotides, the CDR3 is TGTGCCAGCAGTTACTCGGGGACTGGGCTTTCCTACGAGCAGTACTTC. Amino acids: CASSYSGTGLSYEQYF.

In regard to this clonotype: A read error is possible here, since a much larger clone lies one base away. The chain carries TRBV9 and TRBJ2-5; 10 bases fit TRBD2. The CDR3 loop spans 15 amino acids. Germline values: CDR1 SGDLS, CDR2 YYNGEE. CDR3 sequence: CASSHLAGVGETQYF. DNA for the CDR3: TGCGCCAGCAGCCACCTAGCGGGAGTGGGCGAGACCCAGTACTTC.

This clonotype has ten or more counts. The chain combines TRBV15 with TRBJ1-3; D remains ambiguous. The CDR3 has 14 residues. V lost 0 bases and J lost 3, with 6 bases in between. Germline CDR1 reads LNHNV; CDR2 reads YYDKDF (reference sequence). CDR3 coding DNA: TGTGCCACCAGCAGAGATCGACTTGGAAACACCATATATTTT. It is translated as CATSRDRLGNTIYF.

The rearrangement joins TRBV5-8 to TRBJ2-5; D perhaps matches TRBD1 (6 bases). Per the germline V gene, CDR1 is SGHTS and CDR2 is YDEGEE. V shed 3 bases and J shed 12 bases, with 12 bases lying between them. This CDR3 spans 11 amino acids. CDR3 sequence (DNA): TGTGCCAGCAGCTCAACAGGGAAAAAGTACTTC. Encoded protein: CASSSTGKKYF.

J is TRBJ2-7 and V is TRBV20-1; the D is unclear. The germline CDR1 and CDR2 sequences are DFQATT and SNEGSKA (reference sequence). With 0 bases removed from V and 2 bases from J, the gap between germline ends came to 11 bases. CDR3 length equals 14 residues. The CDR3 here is CSAREVTRTYEQYF. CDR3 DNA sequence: TGCAGTGCTAGAGAGGTTACCCGTACCTACGAGCAGTACTTC.

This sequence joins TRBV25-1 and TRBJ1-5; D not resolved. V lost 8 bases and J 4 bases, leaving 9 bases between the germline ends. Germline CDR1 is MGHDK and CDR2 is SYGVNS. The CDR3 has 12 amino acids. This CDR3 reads CASVERNQPQHF. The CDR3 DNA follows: TGTGCCAGCGTCGAAAGAAATCAGCCCCAGCATTTT.

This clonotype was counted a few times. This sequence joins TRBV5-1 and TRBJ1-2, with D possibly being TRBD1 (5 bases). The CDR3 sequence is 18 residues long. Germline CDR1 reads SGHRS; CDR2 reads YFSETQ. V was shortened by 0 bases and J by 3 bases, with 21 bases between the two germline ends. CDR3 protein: CASSLAGAVTLRDYGYTF. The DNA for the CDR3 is TGCGCCAGCAGCTTGGCCGGGGCAGTCACGTTAAGGGACTATGGCTACACCTTC.

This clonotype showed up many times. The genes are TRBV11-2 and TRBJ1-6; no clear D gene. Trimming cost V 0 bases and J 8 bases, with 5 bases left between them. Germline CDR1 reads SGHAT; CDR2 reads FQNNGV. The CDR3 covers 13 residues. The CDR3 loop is CASSLDPDSPLHF. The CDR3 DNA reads TGTGCCAGCAGCTTAGATCCCGATTCACCCCTCCACTTT.

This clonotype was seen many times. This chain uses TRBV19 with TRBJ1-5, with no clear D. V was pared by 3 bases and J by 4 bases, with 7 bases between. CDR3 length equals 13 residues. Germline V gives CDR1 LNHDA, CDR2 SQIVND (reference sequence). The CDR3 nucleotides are TGTGCCAGTAGTATGGGCGGAAATCAGCCCCAGCATTTT. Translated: CASSMGGNQPQHF.

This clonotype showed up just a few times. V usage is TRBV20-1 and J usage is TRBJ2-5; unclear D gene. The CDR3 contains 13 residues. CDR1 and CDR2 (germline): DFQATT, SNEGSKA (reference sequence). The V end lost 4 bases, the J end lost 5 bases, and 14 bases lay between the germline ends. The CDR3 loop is CSAIAWRGETQYF. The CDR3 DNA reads TGCAGTGCTATCGCGTGGAGAGGCGAGACCCAGTACTTC.

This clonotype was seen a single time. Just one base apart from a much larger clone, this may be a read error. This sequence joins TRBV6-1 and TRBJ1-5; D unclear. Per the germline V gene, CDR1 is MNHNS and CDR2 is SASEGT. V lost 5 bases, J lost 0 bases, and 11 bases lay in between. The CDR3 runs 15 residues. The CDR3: CASSSEHNSNQPQHF. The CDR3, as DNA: TGTGCCAGCAGTTCCGAACACAATAGCAATCAGCCCCAGCATTTT.

For the CDR3, the DNA is TGTGCCAGCATCGAGGGACAGGGTAGAGAAACCCTCCACTTT. Residues: CASIEGQGRETLHF. The rearrangement joins TRBV7-3 to TRBJ1-6, with 9 bases lining up with TRBD1. The germline gives CDR1 SGHTA, CDR2 FQGTGA. The CDR3 runs to 14 residues. After removal of 7 bases from V and 14 bases from J, the junction contained 12 bases not matched to a gene. The variable domain in full, completed from reference TRBV7-3 and TRBJ1-6, reads GAGVSQTPSNKVTEKGKYVELRCDPISGHTALYWYRQSLGQGPEFLIYFQGTGAADDSGLPNDRFFAVRPEGSVSTLKIQRTERGDSAVYLCASIEGQGRETLHFGNGTRLTVT.